This T cell receptor beta chain derives from a study of blood T cell repertoires in COVID-19. Study at large: Whether acute or convalescent, the COVID-19 samples came from the United States, Italy and Spain. The analysed material was cDNA or gDNA that came from T cells, B-cell-depleted T cells, or PBMCs.

Using immunoSEQ multiplex PCR, the repertoire was profiled, and TCRdb retains in-frame clones only, with some absent. The table shows around 290,000 clones, with approximately 90% occurring only once. Assignments of participants to cohorts depended upon their own reported clinical history. This receptor was identified in a woman aged 55-75 years in a cohort exposed to, infected with or recovered from COVID-19 (not recorded which). Sequenced material: PBMCs or T cells enriched from blood (not recorded which).

The CDR3, as DNA: TGTGCCAGCAGCTTGATAGCGGGAGGGTTGTCAGATACGCAGTATTTT. This translates into CASSLIAGGLSDTQYF. The V and J genes are TRBV7-2 and TRBJ2-3; 11 positions agree with TRBD2. Germline V gene data show CDR1 as SGHTA and CDR2 as FQGNSA. The CDR3 sequence is 16 residues long. V was pared by 3 bases and J by 4 bases, with 6 bases of the junction left unmatched.